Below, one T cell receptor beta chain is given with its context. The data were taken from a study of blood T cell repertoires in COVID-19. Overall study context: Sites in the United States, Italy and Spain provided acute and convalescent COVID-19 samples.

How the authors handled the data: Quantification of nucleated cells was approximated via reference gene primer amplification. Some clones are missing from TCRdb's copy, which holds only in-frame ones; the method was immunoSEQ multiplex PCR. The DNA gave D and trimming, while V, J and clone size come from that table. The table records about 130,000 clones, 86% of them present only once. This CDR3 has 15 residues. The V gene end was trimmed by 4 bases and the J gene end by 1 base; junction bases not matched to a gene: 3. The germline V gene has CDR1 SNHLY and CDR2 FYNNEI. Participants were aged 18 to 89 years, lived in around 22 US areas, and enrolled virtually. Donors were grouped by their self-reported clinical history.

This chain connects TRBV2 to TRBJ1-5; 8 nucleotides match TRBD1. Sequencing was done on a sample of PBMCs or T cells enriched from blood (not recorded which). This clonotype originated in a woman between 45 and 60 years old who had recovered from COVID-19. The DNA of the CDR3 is TGTGCCAGCAGTGGACAGGGGCTGAGCAATCAGCCCCAGCATTTT. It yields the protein CASSGQGLSNQPQHF.